This record concerns one T cell receptor beta chain sequence. In this sample, this clone turned up a few times. The specificity of this receptor is unknown. Per-base quality was not reported, and no clone a single base away is much larger than it. V drops 5 bases and J drops 9 bases, leaving 11 bases in between. The CDR3 has 12 amino acids, counting the end cysteine and phenylalanine. The retained sequence is limited to the CDR3, 36 bases, with the frame set at the first base. The germline V gene specifies MGHRA as CDR1 and YSYEKL as CDR2. TCRbeta CDR3 regions were amplified from genomic DNA by means of the immunoSEQ Assay, a bias-controlled multiplex PCR. As for how the authors treated the data: Nucleated cell counts per sample were estimated from amplification of reference gene primers within the assay. Sequence reads were collapsed and filtered to measure the absolute abundance of every unique TCRbeta CDR3 rearrangement. For each sample, productive Simpson clonality was calculated by taking the square root of Simpson's diversity index across productive rearrangements. Sourced from immuneACCESS, this table was stored by TCRdb with only in-frame sequences that have V and J called. A share of the clones is absent; for the studies checked, an unresolved V gene accounts for under half, and the remainder has no known explanation. D and trimming come from the DNA, and the V and J calls and clone size come from that table. The sample table contains some 220,000 clones; only one count was recorded for roughly 80% of them. Roughly 1.3% of the sample rests with the top ten.

The source of the sample is a study of blood T cell repertoires in COVID-19 (dated by TCRdb to about 2020). About the investigation overall: Samples covering the acute and convalescent phases of COVID-19 were provided by collaborators in the United States, Italy and Spain. The prospective study material was composed of cDNA or gDNA derived from T cells, B-cell-depleted T cells, or PBMCs. Deeply sampled blood TCRbeta repertoires from subjects exposed to, actively infected with, or recovered from COVID-19 were included in the dataset. The repertoires were released in a freely available public database meant as a resource for research on the immune response to SARS-CoV-2. The samples were drawn from the first 160 participants of the ongoing ImmuneRACE study and from 950 to 1,500 subjects provided by 6 global collaborators. The sample metadata nearly always contained a de-identified subject ID, COVID-19 status, age in years and sex. Where HLA class I and class II types were available, the types were taken from metadata supplied by the sample provider, not from assay-based typing. Overall results and qualifications from the work: How much clinical and demographic metadata was included differed by source and by participant, and the metadata was provided uncurated.

Participants in the prospective study were enrolled through a virtual design, were aged roughly 18 to 95 years, and lived in fewer than 30 United States geographic areas. In the prospective study, cohorts were assigned on the basis of participant-reported clinical history obtained from a screening survey and a study questionnaire. In the prospective study, mobile phlebotomists collected whole blood, serum and a nasopharyngeal or oropharyngeal swab from each participant. Prospective study participants could optionally give additional blood draws and questionnaires over an approximately two-month period. Before DNA extraction, prospective study blood samples were shipped either frozen or at room temperature.

The clonotype comes from a woman aged 40-49 years with acute COVID-19. Sequenced material: PBMCs or T cells enriched from blood (not recorded which). The chain uses TRBV4-1 and TRBJ2-1; the D gene is possibly TRBD2, with 6 bases matching. DNA sequence: TGCGCCAGCAGCGGGACTCTTCCTGAGCAGTTCTTC. The encoded protein is CASSGTLPEQFF.